The 29 T cell receptor beta chains reported below all come from one sample, sequenced in a study of blood T cells in healthy people across ages. The use of a sample-barcoded 5' primer and a J-beta primer mix characterized a second PCR of about 6 to 11 cycles. TCRdb reprocessed the 5' RACE reads via MiXCR and lists one record per CDR3 protein. Of about 930,000 distinct CDR3 sequences in the sample, 25% to 30% are singletons; the top ten hold 10%. This same sample was also part of a study on T cells of mothers and their children.

Source material: blood. These receptor sequences come from a woman in her 40s in good health.

Comment on this clonotype: A much larger clone lies one base from this, so it may be a read error. This chain joins TRBV11-3 and TRBJ2-3; D ambiguous. The V end lost 0 bases, the J end lost 4 bases, and 5 bases lay between the germline ends. The CDR3 is 13 residues long. Germline V gene lookup returns CDR1 SGHNT and CDR2 YENEEA. This chain's CDR3 is CASSLDPPDTQYF. CDR3 DNA sequence: TGTGCCAGCAGCTTAGATCCGCCAGATACGCAGTATTTT.

This clonotype was counted only a few times. This could be a read error, since a much larger clone is one nucleotide away. The rearrangement links TRBV12-3 or TRBV12-4 to TRBJ2-7; TRBD1 agrees at 12 bases. This CDR3 is built from 15 residues. The CDR3 protein is CASRQGTGGRGERYF. Here the CDR3 DNA reads TGTGCCAGCAGACAAGGGACAGGGGGCCGGGGTGAGCGGTACTTC.

J is TRBJ2-1 and V is TRBV25-1; 7 bases are shared with TRBD2. Germline V gene sequence: CDR1 MGHDK, CDR2 SYGVNS. The junction had 5 bases not matched to a gene; V was cut back by 5 bases and J by 7 bases. The CDR3 covers 13 residues. CDR3 region: CASSMWGGNEQFF. The DNA for the CDR3 is TGTGCCAGCAGTATGTGGGGGGGTAATGAGCAGTTCTTC.

This clonotype was found a few times. CDR3 nucleotides: TGTGCCAGCAGGGACAGGGGGACCACAGATACGCAGTATTTT. It specifies CASRDRGTTDTQYF. The V gene is TRBV2, the J gene TRBJ2-3; 10 bases fit TRBD1. The CDR3 is 14 residues long. With V trimmed by 6 bases and J by 2 bases, 2 bases remained unmatched. CDR1 is SNHLY, CDR2 FYNNEI, per germline.

This clonotype was picked up many times. V is TRBV5-1 and J is TRBJ2-4; 7 bases are a match to TRBD1. Trimming at V came to 0 bases and at J to 4 bases, leaving 4 bases not matched to a gene. The CDR3 has 15 amino acids. Looked up from germline, CDR1 is SGHRS and CDR2 is YFSETQ. The CDR3 region has the DNA TGCGCCAGCAGCTTGGGAGGGACAGAGAAAAACATTCAGTACTTC. It translates to CASSLGGTEKNIQYF.

This chain connects TRBV4-1 to TRBJ2-1; TRBD2 agrees at 7 bases. The CDR3 is made up of 16 amino acids. CDR1 and CDR2 from the germline V gene are MGHRA and YSYEKL. J lost 5 bases, V lost 10 bases, and 17 bases had no gene match. CDR3 nucleotides: TGCGCCACCCAGCCAAGGTCCGGGGGGTCCAACAATGAGCAGTTCTTC. Translation gives CATQPRSGGSNNEQFF.

This sequence joins TRBV21-1 and TRBJ1-2; the table's D call, TRBD1, was not checked against the DNA. TRBV21-1 is reported as a pseudogene. This CDR3 spans 14 amino acids. The CDR3 sequence: CASSSRGGSCGYTF. Here the CDR3 DNA reads TGTGCCAGCAGCTCTCGCGGGGGCTCCTGTGGCTACACCTTC.

This clonotype was counted ten times or more. V gene TRBV7-9 combines with J gene TRBJ2-7, with 7 bases lining up with TRBD2. Per germline, CDR1 SEHNR and CDR2 FQNEAQ (reference sequence). With 4 bases clipped from V and 1 base from J, the junction kept 7 bases outside the gene matches. CDR3 size: 15 residues. The chain's CDR3 is CASSSAPAGSYEQYF. The CDR3 DNA reads TGTGCCAGCAGCTCCGCTCCAGCGGGATCCTACGAGCAGTACTTC.

The sample holds a few counts of this clonotype. J is TRBJ1-5 and V is TRBV6-2 or TRBV6-3; D not certain. The CDR3 extends over 13 amino acids. Germline V CDR1 and CDR2: MNHEY, SVGEGT. V was clipped by 11 bases and J by 7 bases, with 18 bases between them. The chain's CDR3 is CAGTHGGWQPQHF. The CDR3 DNA reads as TGTGCCGGCACCCATGGAGGGTGGCAGCCCCAGCATTTT.

The V gene is TRBV5-6, the J gene TRBJ2-1; TRBD2 matches 12 bases. The CDR3 covers 16 residues. Germline V lookup: CDR1 SGHDT, CDR2 YYEEEE. The trim removed 4 bases at V and 8 bases at J, leaving 10 bases unmatched. In DNA, the CDR3 is TGTGCCAGCAGCAGCGTGACTAGCGGGAGATTTTATGAGCAGTTCTTC. This sequence encodes CASSSVTSGRFYEQFF.

The CDR3 protein is CASRTDGNREGGYTF. The CDR3, as DNA: TGTGCCAGCAGAACGGACGGTAACAGGGAAGGTGGCTACACCTTC. The V call is TRBV7-2, the J call TRBJ1-2; D is possibly TRBD1 (6 bases). This CDR3 has 15 residues. With 6 bases removed from V and 7 bases from J, the gap between germline ends came to 21 bases. In germline, CDR1 is SGHTA, CDR2 FQGNSA. Looking up the rest from reference TRBV7-2 and TRBJ1-2 gives the full variable domain: GAGVSQSPSNKVTEKGKDVELRCDPISGHTALYWYRQSLGQGLEFLIYFQGNSAPDKSGLPSDRFSAERTGGSVSTLTIQRTQQEDSAVYLCASRTDGNREGGYTFGSGTRLTVV.

This clonotype was detected a few times. The genes are TRBV7-6 and TRBJ1-2; 8 bases map to TRBD1. Trimming cost V 4 bases and J 1 base; bases outside gene matches: 5. Germline loops: CDR1 SGHVS, CDR2 FNYEAQ. The CDR3 has 15 residues. CDR3 loop: CASSSRTGYNYGYTF. The DNA for the CDR3 is TGTGCCAGCAGCTCCCGGACAGGGTATAACTATGGCTACACCTTC.

V usage is TRBV30 and J usage is TRBJ2-2; 7 positions match TRBD1. Per the germline V gene, CDR1 is GTSNPN and CDR2 is SVGIG (reference sequence). The CDR3 loop spans 16 amino acids. Trimming at V came to 0 bases and at J to 4 bases, leaving 8 bases not matched to a gene. The CDR3 region is CAWSVKGAAGTGELFF. As DNA, the CDR3 is TGTGCCTGGAGTGTAAAGGGGGCCGCCGGCACCGGGGAGCTGTTTTTT. The variable domain in full, completed from reference TRBV30 and TRBJ2-2, reads SQTIHQWPATLVQPVGSPLSLECTVEGTSNPNLYWYRQAAGRGLQLLFYSVGIGQISSEVPQNLSASRPQDRQFILSSKKLLLSDSGFYLCAWSVKGAAGTGELFFGEGSRLTVL.

This clonotype was recorded many times. The V call is TRBV12-3 or TRBV12-4, the J call TRBJ1-2, with 7 bases aligning to TRBD1. J was trimmed by 8 bases and V by 8 bases; bases with no gene match: 5. The CDR3 extends over 11 amino acids. In nucleotides, the CDR3 is TGTGCCAGCGGATCAGGGGGAGGCTACACCTTC. Its protein product is CASGSGGGYTF.

CDR3 sequence reads: CASSSPGGLYTEAFF. CDR3 nucleotide sequence: TGTGCCAGCAGCTCCCCAGGGGGGTTATACACTGAAGCTTTCTTT. V is TRBV11-2 and J is TRBJ1-1; 7 bases are a match to TRBD1. Germline assignment: CDR1 SGHAT and CDR2 FQNNGV. There are 15 residues in the CDR3. After removal of 4 bases from V and 3 bases from J, the junction contained 8 bases not matched to a gene. Together with reference TRBV11-2 and TRBJ1-1, the CDR3 gives the full variable domain: EAGVAQSPRYKIIEKRQSVAFWCNPISGHATLYWYQQILGQGPKLLIQFQNNGVVDDSQLPKDRFSAERLKGVDSTLKIQPAKLEDSAVYLCASSSPGGLYTEAFFGQGTRLTVV.

Note on this clonotype: A read error may explain this, as a much larger clone is one base away. The rearrangement links TRBV6-2 or TRBV6-3 to TRBJ2-5, with D perhaps TRBD2 (5 bases). From germline, CDR1 is MNHEY and CDR2 SVGEGT. The CDR3 length is 15 residues. CDR3 amino acids: CASSYSTGSQEAQYF. The DNA for the CDR3 is TGTGCCAGCAGTTACTCAACGGGGAGCCAAGAGGCCCAGTACTTC.

The CDR3 nucleotides read TGTGCCAGCGAAAGGTCTCATGGGAAACTGTTTTTT. It yields the protein CASERSHGKLFF. The chain employs TRBV28 and TRBJ1-4, with D uncertain. The germline V gene encodes CDR1 MDHEN and CDR2 SYDVKM. Deletions cut 8 bases from V and 11 bases from J, with 15 bases between. The CDR3 consists of 12 residues.

This clonotype has only a few counts. The chain combines TRBV5-1 with TRBJ2-7; the match to TRBD1 covers 7 bases. V was clipped by 0 bases and J by 7 bases; unmatched bases: 10. Germline V lookup: CDR1 SGHRS, CDR2 YFSETQ. This CDR3 region has 15 residues. CDR3 sequence (DNA): TGCGCCAGCAGCTTGGGGTCGAGGGGGCGCGAGGAGCAGTACTTC. This encodes CASSLGSRGREEQYF.

In this sample, this clonotype turned up once. A much larger clone lies one base from this, so it may be a read error. The CDR3 reads CTSSVTGIAKNIQYF. In nucleotides, the CDR3 is TGTACCAGCAGTGTGACGGGGATAGCCAAAAACATTCAGTACTTC. V gene TRBV2 combines with J gene TRBJ2-4; tentatively, D is TRBD2 (5 bases). This CDR3 has 15 residues. Germline loops: CDR1 SNHLY, CDR2 FYNNEI.

In its sample, this clonotype was seen many times. The gene calls are TRBV5-1 and TRBJ2-7, with 7 nucleotides matching TRBD1. CDR1 SGHRS and CDR2 YFSETQ come from the germline V gene. CDR3 length: 15 residues. With V trimmed by 4 bases and J by 2 bases, 9 bases remained unmatched. CDR3 coding DNA: TGCGCCAGCAGCACCGGACAGGAGATACCCTACGAGCAGTACTTC. Its translation: CASSTGQEIPYEQYF.

This clonotype was seen more than once but under ten times. The chain links TRBV6-2 or TRBV6-3 to TRBJ2-7; the D gene is possibly TRBD1 (5 bases). This CDR3 comprises 13 residues. In germline, CDR1 is MNHEY, CDR2 SVGEGT. V lost 9 bases and J lost 3, with 15 bases in between. The CDR3 reads CASSRSRGYEQYF. For the CDR3, the DNA is TGTGCCAGTAGCCGGAGTAGGGGCTACGAGCAGTACTTC.

A few counts support this clonotype. V usage is TRBV5-1 and J usage is TRBJ1-4; 9 bases are a match to TRBD1. With V trimmed by 5 bases and J by 8 bases, 13 bases remained unmatched. The germline V gene has CDR1 SGHRS and CDR2 YFSETQ. The CDR3 contains 16 residues. This chain's CDR3 is CASSPRTGGRVEKLFF. The CDR3 nucleotides read TGCGCCAGCAGTCCTCGAACAGGGGGCCGGGTGGAAAAACTGTTTTTT.

This clonotype was seen many times. V is TRBV20-1 and J is TRBJ2-5; D gene unclear. V was cut by 7 bases and J by 7 bases, with 13 bases left in between. CDR3 length: 11 amino acids. CDR1 and CDR2 from the germline V gene are DFQATT and SNEGSKA (reference sequence). This CDR3 is CSVDLRLTQYF. CDR3 coding DNA: TGCAGTGTCGATCTCCGACTGACCCAGTACTTC.

This clonotype was found a few times. The chain has TRBV12-3 or TRBV12-4 and TRBJ2-5; TRBD2 might be the D (7 bases). The end of the DNA aligns better with TRBJ2-7, so the J call may be wrong. The CDR3 length is 12 residues. Here the CDR3 DNA reads TGTGCCAGTCACCGGGGGGCCCGCGAGCAGTACTTC. This sequence encodes CASHRGAREQYF.

The V call is TRBV14, the J call TRBJ1-1; D is undetermined. The CDR3 is 14 residues long. Germline V gene data show CDR1 as SGHDN and CDR2 as FVKESK. V lost 4 bases and J lost 5, with 14 bases in between. The CDR3 DNA follows: TGTGCCAGCAGCCCTAGAGCTAGGGAGACTGAAGCTTTCTTT. Translating gives CASSPRARETEAFF. Full variable domain (missing parts from reference TRBV14 and TRBJ1-1): EAGVTQFPSHSVIEKGQTVTLRCDPISGHDNLYWYRRVMGKEIKFLLHFVKESKQDESGMPNNRFLAERTGGTYSTLKVQPAELEDSGVYFCASSPRARETEAFFGQGTRLTVV.

Only a few counts were recorded for this clonotype. The chain combines TRBV18 with TRBJ1-2; D call uncertain. The CDR3 consists of 12 residues. V lost 3 bases and J lost 8, with 10 bases in between. Germline V CDR1 and CDR2: KGHSH, LQKENI. CDR3: CASSPLSGGYTF. The CDR3 bases are TGTGCCAGCTCACCTTTGAGTGGGGGCTACACCTTC.

This clonotype came up a few times. The rearrangement uses TRBV6-6 and TRBJ1-1, with D uncertain. CDR3 size: 14 residues. The V end lost 5 bases, the J end lost 5 bases, and 15 bases lay between the germline ends. Germline V gives CDR1 MNHNY, CDR2 SVGAGI (reference sequence). The CDR3 loop is CASSPSYGSTEAFF. CDR3 nucleotides: TGTGCCAGCAGTCCAAGTTATGGTAGTACTGAAGCTTTCTTT.

The rearrangement links TRBV20-1 to TRBJ1-1, with unresolved D. Per germline, CDR1 DFQATT and CDR2 SNEGSKA (reference sequence). V lost 3 bases to trimming and J lost 1 base, with 9 bases between them. This CDR3 has 13 amino acids. The CDR3 spells CSARSVSNTEAFF. Here the CDR3 DNA reads TGCAGTGCTAGGTCAGTGTCGAACACTGAAGCTTTCTTT.

The chain carries TRBV20-1 and TRBJ2-3; 7 positions agree with TRBD2. The V and J ends lost 6 bases and 8 bases, in that order; junction bases with no gene match: 20. The CDR3 is made up of 16 amino acids. Germline CDR1 is DFQATT and CDR2 is SNEGSKA (reference sequence). The CDR3 reads CSAHSMRGSGSLTQYF. The CDR3 nucleotides read TGCAGTGCCCATTCTATGCGGGGGAGCGGGTCCCTTACGCAGTATTTT.